Here is one T cell receptor beta chain with its context. As yet, its antigen is unknown. These data are taken from a study of Ad26.COV2.S vaccination and SARS-CoV-2 variants. Using immunoSEQ multiplex PCR, the repertoire was profiled, and TCRdb retains in-frame clones only, with some absent. The sample carries about 440,000 clones, roughly 91% recorded once. Treatment described: roughly 20 received Ad26.COV2.S at low or high dose, single or two shots; 5 received placebo; per-sample allocation not given. Day 63 following the first vaccine or placebo injection was when the samples were taken. Study findings and constraints: The placebo group had lower spike-specific TCR breadth than the vaccine recipients did.

Looked up from germline, CDR1 is MDHEN and CDR2 is SYDVKM. This CDR3 has 12 residues. Trimming removed 3 bases at V and 5 bases at J, with 8 bases between. The V and J genes are TRBV28 and TRBJ2-7, with D unresolved. This material consisted of peripheral blood, taken in a trial of Ad26.COV2.S vaccine versus placebo. The sequence derives from a person aged 18-60 years who received the Ad26.COV2.S COVID-19 vaccine or a placebo. This CDR3 is CASSFVGNEQYF. CDR3 DNA sequence: TGTGCCAGCAGTTTTGTCGGCAACGAGCAGTACTTC.